The present T cell receptor (beta chain) was sequenced within a study of blood T cell repertoires in COVID-19. In the study overall: Sites in the United States, Italy and Spain provided acute and convalescent COVID-19 samples. Sources were T cells, B-cell-depleted T cells, or PBMCs; the material itself was cDNA or gDNA.

The CDR3 contains 17 residues. Trimming removed 4 bases from V and 0 bases from J; junction bases left unmatched: 10. Germline V gives CDR1 LNHDA, CDR2 SQIVND (reference sequence). As processed by the authors: How many nucleated cells were present was estimated from reference gene primer amplification. Produced via immunoSEQ multiplex PCR; TCRdb's table is partial and in-frame only. That table supplies the V and J calls and clone size; D and trimming were determined from the DNA. The table shows around 170,000 clones, with approximately 86% occurring only once. Source material: peripheral blood. The TCR comes from a middle-aged man with active or convalescent COVID-19. This rearrangement joins TRBV19 to TRBJ2-3; TRBD1 matches at 7 bases. CDR3 in amino acids: CASSTQNRGGSTDTQYF. The CDR3 DNA sequence: TGTGCCAGTAGTACCCAGAACAGGGGCGGGAGCACAGATACGCAGTATTTT.